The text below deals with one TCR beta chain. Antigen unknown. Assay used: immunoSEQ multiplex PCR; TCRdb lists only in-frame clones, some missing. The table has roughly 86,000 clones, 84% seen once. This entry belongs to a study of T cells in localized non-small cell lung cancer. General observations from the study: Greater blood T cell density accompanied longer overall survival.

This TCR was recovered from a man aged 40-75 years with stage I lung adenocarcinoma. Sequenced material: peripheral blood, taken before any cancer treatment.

CDR3 bases: TGTGCCAGCAGCTTGCCGCGGGCAGGGAGCACAGATACGCAGTATTTT. It encodes CASSLPRAGSTDTQYF. The V and J genes are TRBV5-4 and TRBJ2-3, with D tentatively TRBD1 or TRBD2 (5 bases each). The CDR3 spans 16 residues. Germline assignment: CDR1 SGHNT and CDR2 YYREEE (reference sequence). V dropped 1 base and J dropped 0 bases, with 12 bases sitting between them.